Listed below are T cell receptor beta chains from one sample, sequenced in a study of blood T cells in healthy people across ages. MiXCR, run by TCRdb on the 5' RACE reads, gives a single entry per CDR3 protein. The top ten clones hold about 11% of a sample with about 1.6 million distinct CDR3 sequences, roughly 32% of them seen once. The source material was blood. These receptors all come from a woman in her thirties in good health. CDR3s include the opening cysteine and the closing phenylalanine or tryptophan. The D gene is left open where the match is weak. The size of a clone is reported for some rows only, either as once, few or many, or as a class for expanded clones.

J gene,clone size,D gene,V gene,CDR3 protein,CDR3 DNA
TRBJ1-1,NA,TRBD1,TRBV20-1,CSLQPGQGNTEAFF,TGCAGTTTGCAACCGGGACAGGGGAACACTGAAGCTTTCTTT
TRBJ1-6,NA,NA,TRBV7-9,CASSLLDDYSPLHF,TGTGCCAGCAGCCTCCTTGACGATTATTCACCCCTCCACTTT
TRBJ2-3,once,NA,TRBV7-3,CASSLNGVSGDTQYF,TGTGCCAGCAGCTTAAATGGCGTGAGTGGTGACACGCAGTATTTT
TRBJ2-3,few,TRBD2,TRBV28,CASSLSGRGGTDTQYF,TGTGCCAGCAGTTTATCCGGGAGGGGAGGCACAGATACGCAGTATTTT
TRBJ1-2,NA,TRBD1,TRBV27,CASSSPGQAPSYGYTF,TGTGCCAGCAGTTCTCCAGGACAGGCTCCATCCTATGGCTACACCTTC
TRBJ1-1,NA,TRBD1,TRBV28,CASSLQGQGYTEAFF,TGTGCCAGCAGTTTACAGGGACAGGGGTACACTGAAGCTTTCTTT
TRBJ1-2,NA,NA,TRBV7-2,CASSQRGGGYTF,TGTGCCAGCAGCCAACGTGGGGGGGGCTACACCTTC
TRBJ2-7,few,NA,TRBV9,CASSVQAGGAYEQYF,TGTGCCAGCAGCGTACAGGCCGGAGGGGCCTACGAGCAGTACTTC
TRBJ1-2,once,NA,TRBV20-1,CSARDKTVLRGYGYTF,NA
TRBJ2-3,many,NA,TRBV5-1,CASSSRTGTDTQYF,TGTGCCAGCAGCTCACGGACGGGCACAGATACGCAGTATTTT
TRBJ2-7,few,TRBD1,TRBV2,CASSGENRGHEQYF,TGTGCCAGCAGTGGGGAAAACAGGGGCCACGAGCAGTACTTC
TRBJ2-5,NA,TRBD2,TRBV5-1,CASSTGTSGFQETQYF,TGCGCCAGCAGCACCGGGACTAGCGGTTTTCAAGAGACCCAGTACTTC
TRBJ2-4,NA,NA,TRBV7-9,CAGSLPGIAKNIQYF,TGTGCCGGCAGCTTACCAGGGATCGCCAAAAACATTCAGTACTTC
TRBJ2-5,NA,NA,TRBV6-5,CASSYSTNLFQETQYF,TGTGCCAGCAGTTACTCGACTAACCTATTCCAAGAGACCCAGTACTTC
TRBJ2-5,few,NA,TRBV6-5,CASSSPTGTQETQYF,TGTGCCAGCAGTTCCCCGACAGGGACTCAAGAGACCCAGTACTTC
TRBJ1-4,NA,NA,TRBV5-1,CASTPTENREKLFF,TGCGCCAGTACCCCGACTGAGAATCGAGAAAAACTGTTTTTT
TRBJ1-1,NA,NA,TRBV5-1,CASSSGAGPEGTEAFF,TGCGCCAGCAGCTCGGGGGCGGGACCCGAAGGGACTGAAGCTTTCTTT
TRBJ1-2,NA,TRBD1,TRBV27,CASSWARPGQLRNYGHTF,TGTGCCAGCAGTTGGGCCCGCCCGGGACAGCTAAGAAACTATGGCCACACCTTC
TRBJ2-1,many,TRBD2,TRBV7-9,CASSLGSGRGYNEQFF,TGTGCCAGCAGTTTAGGGAGCGGGAGGGGATACAATGAGCAGTTCTTC
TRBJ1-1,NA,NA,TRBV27,CASSLEFNTEAFF,TGTGCCAGCAGTTTGGAGTTTAACACTGAAGCTTTCTTT
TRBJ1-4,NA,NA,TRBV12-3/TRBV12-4,CASSYSATNEKLFF,TGTGCCAGCAGCTACTCGGCAACTAATGAAAAACTGTTTTTT
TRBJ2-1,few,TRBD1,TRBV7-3,CASSSTPTGGRRDNEQFF,TGTGCCAGCAGCTCTACCCCGACAGGGGGCCGTAGGGACAATGAGCAGTTCTTC
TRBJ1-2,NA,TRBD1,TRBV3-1,CASSEGQGRAGYTF,TGTGCCAGCAGCGAAGGACAGGGGAGGGCTGGCTACACCTTC
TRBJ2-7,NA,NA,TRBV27,CASSSGDFRPLYEQDF,TGTGCCAGCAGTTCAGGGGACTTTAGGCCTCTCTACGAGCAGGACTTC
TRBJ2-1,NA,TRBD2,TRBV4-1,CASSLITRLAGGYNEQFF,TGCGCCAGCAGCCTAATAACCCGACTGGCGGGGGGTTACAATGAGCAGTTCTTC
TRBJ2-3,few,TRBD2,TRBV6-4,CASSDSGSGGTTQYF,TGTGCCAGCAGTGACTCAGGTAGCGGGGGGACTACGCAGTATTTT
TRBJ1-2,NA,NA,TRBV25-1,CASSEYSIAYGYTF,TGTGCCAGCAGTGAATATTCCATAGCCTATGGCTACACCTTC
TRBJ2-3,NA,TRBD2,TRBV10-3,CAISSIAGGSTDTQYF,TGTGCCATCAGCTCAATAGCGGGGGGCAGCACAGATACGCAGTATTTT
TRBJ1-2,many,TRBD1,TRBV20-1,CSAPDRERYGYTF,TGCAGTGCTCCGGACAGGGAGCGCTATGGCTACACCTTC
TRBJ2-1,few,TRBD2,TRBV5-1,CASSLAGGPVNEQFF,TGCGCCAGCAGCTTGGCGGGAGGGCCGGTTAATGAGCAGTTCTTC
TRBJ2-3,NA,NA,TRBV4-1,CASSPGLGRSTDTRYF,TGCGCCAGCAGCCCCGGCCTGGGGAGGAGCACAGATACGCGGTATTTT